One and the same sample provided the 17 T cell receptor beta chains below, sequenced in a study of cytomegalovirus exposure and HLA in healthy donors. Sequencing was performed with immunoSEQ multiplex PCR; in TCRdb, only in-frame clones are kept and a portion is missing. Among 250,000 or so clones listed, about 83% were seen once. Sequences were obtained from PBMCs. The receptors here all came from a man between 18 and 35 years old in good health and CMV-seronegative.

The chain links TRBV20-1 to TRBJ2-7; D call uncertain. The CDR3 has 11 amino acids. CDR1 and CDR2 from the germline V gene are DFQATT and SNEGSKA (reference sequence). Trimming took 4 bases from V and 2 from J, leaving 6 bases between them. The CDR3 coding sequence is TGCAGTGCTACCCGGGCCTACGAGCAGTACTTC. Translating gives CSATRAYEQYF.

The chain couples TRBV30 to TRBJ1-2; TRBD1 is a possible D gene (6 bases). V dropped 0 bases and J dropped 8 bases, with 16 bases sitting between them. CDR1 and CDR2 from the germline V gene are GTSNPN and SVGIG (reference sequence). The CDR3 is made up of 14 amino acids. CDR3 sequence reads: CAWSVFRFRGGYTF. For the CDR3, the DNA is TGTGCCTGGAGTGTATTCAGGTTCAGGGGAGGCTACACCTTC.

The chain recombines TRBV7-7 with TRBJ2-7; 9 positions match TRBD2. The CDR3 covers 16 residues. V gave up 2 bases and J gave up 3 bases; unmatched junction bases: 8. Germline V gene lookup returns CDR1 SSHAT and CDR2 FNYEAQ (reference sequence). CDR3 in amino acids: CASSLLAGEGDYEQYF. CDR3 coding DNA: TGTGCCAGCAGCTTATTAGCGGGAGAGGGGGACTACGAGCAGTACTTC.

V and J are TRBV19 and TRBJ2-1, with a possible D match to TRBD2 (7 bases). The V gene's germline CDR1 is LNHDA and CDR2 SQIVND (reference sequence). V gave up 3 bases and J gave up 7 bases, with 19 bases separating them. There are 16 residues in the CDR3. CDR3 in amino acids: CASSMRAGGGVNEQFF. In DNA, the CDR3 is TGTGCCAGTAGTATGAGGGCAGGAGGGGGGGTGAATGAGCAGTTCTTC.

This clone was seen only once. This chain connects TRBV6-6 to TRBJ1-5; maybe TRBD1 (6 bases). CDR1 and CDR2 (germline): MNHNY, SVGAGI (reference sequence). Trimming pared 7 bases from V and 3 bases from J, leaving 16 bases between. This CDR3 is 15 amino acids long. The CDR3 DNA reads TGTGCCAGCAAGAGGTTAGGGGGGGACAATCAGCCCCAGCATTTT. Translation: CASKRLGGDNQPQHF.

This chain joins TRBV7-2 and TRBJ2-1, with a tentative D call TRBD1 (6 bases). Germline CDR1 and CDR2: SGHTA and FQGNSA. CDR3 length equals 13 residues. Trimming took off 3 bases at V and 9 bases at J, with 12 bases between the two ends. CDR3 protein: CASSLGAQGEQFF. The CDR3, as DNA: TGTGCCAGCAGCTTGGGCGCACAGGGTGAGCAGTTCTTC.

The chain links TRBV28 to TRBJ1-2; D gene ambiguous. CDR3 size: 13 residues. Trimming removed 2 bases at V and 4 bases at J, with 8 bases between. Germline V gene lookup returns CDR1 MDHEN and CDR2 SYDVKM. The CDR3 DNA reads TGTGCCAGCAGTTTAGGCGGGGTCTATGGCTACACCTTC. Translating it yields CASSLGGVYGYTF.

This sequence joins TRBV15 and TRBJ1-2; D perhaps matches TRBD1 (6 bases). The germline gives CDR1 LNHNV, CDR2 YYDKDF (reference sequence). Trimming took off 3 bases at V and 4 bases at J, with 12 bases between the two ends. The CDR3 is 14 residues long. The CDR3 nucleotides are TGTGCCACCAGCAGCGGAGGGGGGGGCTATGGCTACACCTTC. Translation gives CATSSGGGGYGYTF. The variable domain in full, completed from reference TRBV15 and TRBJ1-2, reads DAMVIQNPRYQVTQFGKPVTLSCSQTLNHNVMYWYQQKSSQAPKLLFHYYDKDFNNEADTPDNFQSRRPNTSFCFLDIRSPGLGDTAMYLCATSSGGGGYGYTFGSGTRLTVV.

The gene calls are TRBV28 and TRBJ1-1; maybe TRBD1 (5 bases). The CDR3 is made up of 14 amino acids. V was clipped by 5 bases and J by 3 bases, with 13 bases between them. The germline gives CDR1 MDHEN, CDR2 SYDVKM. CDR3 sequence reads: CASSGGGRDTEAFF. In DNA, the CDR3 is TGTGCCAGCAGTGGGGGGGGTAGGGACACTGAAGCTTTCTTT.

J is TRBJ2-1 and V is TRBV5-1; TRBD2 matches at 11 bases. The CDR3 spans 15 residues. V was pared by 3 bases and J by 9 bases, with 8 bases of the junction left unmatched. Germline lookup yields CDR1 SGHRS and CDR2 YFSETQ. CDR3 protein: CASSSLLAGVGEQFF. CDR3 DNA: TGCGCCAGCAGCTCCTTACTAGCGGGAGTTGGTGAGCAGTTCTTC.

The chain combines TRBV6-6 with TRBJ2-1; 12 bases map to TRBD1. Trimming removed 7 bases from V and 6 bases from J; junction bases left unmatched: 7. CDR1 is MNHNY and CDR2 is SVGAGI in the germline V gene (reference sequence). The CDR3 is 15 residues long. In DNA form, the CDR3 reads TGTGCCAGCATCGACCGGGACAGGGGGCGCAATGAGCAGTTCTTC. It yields the protein CASIDRDRGRNEQFF.

This chain connects TRBV7-2 to TRBJ1-3, with D possibly TRBD1 on 6 matching bases. V was cut by 4 bases and J by 4 bases, with 14 bases left in between. Germline CDR1 SGHTA, CDR2 FQGNSA. The length of the CDR3 is 15 residues. Here the CDR3 reads CASSSSGGQGNTIYF. CDR3 in DNA: TGTGCCAGCAGCTCGAGCGGGGGGCAAGGAAACACCATATATTTT.

The chain uses TRBV7-3 and TRBJ2-2; possibly TRBD2 for D (6 bases). The CDR3 runs 15 residues. V shed 5 bases and J shed 0 bases, with 10 bases lying between them. The germline CDR1 and CDR2 sequences are SGHTA and FQGTGA. In DNA, the CDR3 is TGTGCCAGCAGCGCGGGACCTTCGAACACCGGGGAGCTGTTTTTT. Amino acid sequence: CASSAGPSNTGELFF. Full variable domain (missing parts from reference TRBV7-3 and TRBJ2-2): GAGVSQTPSNKVTEKGKYVELRCDPISGHTALYWYRQSLGQGPEFLIYFQGTGAADDSGLPNDRFFAVRPEGSVSTLKIQRTERGDSAVYLCASSAGPSNTGELFFGEGSRLTVL.

The gene calls are TRBV5-4 and TRBJ2-3; 10 bases fit TRBD2. The CDR3 spans 16 residues. V was clipped by 4 bases and J by 8 bases; unmatched bases: 13. Per the germline V gene, CDR1 is SGHNT and CDR2 is YYREEE (reference sequence). CDR3 loop: CASSAAGTSDWGTQYF. The DNA for the CDR3 is TGTGCCAGCAGCGCCGCCGGGACTAGCGACTGGGGTACGCAGTATTTT.

This chain joins TRBV28 and TRBJ2-7; no clear D gene. CDR3 size: 14 residues. Trimming removed 9 bases at V and 2 bases at J, with 17 bases between. Germline-derived CDR1 and CDR2 are MDHEN and SYDVKM. The CDR3 DNA reads TGTGCCAGTCTATCGTCGGGTCCCCCCTACGAGCAGTACTTC. Translated: CASLSSGPPYEQYF.

This CDR3 is CASSTENRGNTGELFF. The CDR3 DNA reads as TGTGCCAGCAGCACTGAAAACAGGGGAAACACCGGGGAGCTGTTTTTT. The chain combines TRBV9 with TRBJ2-2; 7 bases align to TRBD1. The CDR3 extends over 16 amino acids. CDR1 and CDR2 from the germline V gene are SGDLS and YYNGEE. V trimming: 4 bases; J trimming: 2 bases; junction bases outside the gene matches: 8.

J is TRBJ2-7 and V is TRBV29-1, with 8 bases aligning to TRBD2. Looked up from germline, CDR1 is SQVTM and CDR2 is ANQGSEA. V lost 6 bases and J lost 3; bases outside the gene matches: 10. CDR3 length: 14 residues. The CDR3 here is CSVRGGGLVYEQYF. CDR3 nucleotide sequence: TGCAGCGTGAGGGGCGGGGGGCTGGTCTACGAGCAGTACTTC.